This T cell receptor (beta chain) was recorded in a study of regulatory T cells in long-lasting Graves disease. General observations from the study: Public clonotype sharing was higher in persistent than newly diagnosed patients. Persistent disease favored TRBV28, TRBJ1-2 and TRBJ2-5.

Time point denoted: persistent/refractory GD, antithyroid drugs over 5 years with positive TRAb. RNA extracted from PBMCs served as the sequencing template. The diagnosis of Graves' disease used American Thyroid Association guidelines. The authors drew around 9 milliliters of peripheral blood into EDTA tubes. The CDR3 runs to 14 residues. Germline V gene data show CDR1 as MDHEN and CDR2 as SYDVKM. Trimming cost V 8 bases and J 6 bases; bases outside gene matches: 11. In this sample, this clonotype turned up a few times. The antigen is not known. Combining iRepertoire HTBI primers with Arm-PCR of CDR3 regions, the authors built TCR beta libraries. TCRdb re-analysed the multiplex PCR reads in MiXCR, keeping a single row per CDR3 protein. Of 350,000 to 450,000 distinct CDR3 sequences in the sample, 23% were seen once.

The TCR was taken from a woman in her thirties or forties with Graves disease. This specimen consisted of peripheral blood mononuclear cells (PBMCs), obtained when the disease was refractory, from a patient treated with antithyroid drugs. The chain has TRBV28 and TRBJ2-3; 7 nucleotides align to TRBD2. CDR3 DNA sequence: TGTGCCAGCTCTTGGGGGGGAGCGAGGGATACGCAGTATTTT. It encodes CASSWGGARDTQYF.